A single sample gave rise to the 11 T cell receptor beta chains below, sequenced in a study of regulatory T cells in long-lasting Graves disease. With iRepertoire HTBI primers and Arm-PCR of CDR3 regions, TCR beta libraries were built. Via MiXCR, TCRdb re-called the multiplex PCR reads, giving one row per CDR3 protein. The data contain approximately 690,000 distinct CDR3 sequences, around 32% of them seen just once; the ten biggest clones take up roughly 40%. Time point reported: persistent/refractory GD, antithyroid drugs over 5 years with positive TRAb. Preparation of the TCR library used RNA extracted from PBMCs. The sequencing here drew on peripheral blood mononuclear cells (PBMCs), taken when the disease was refractory, from a patient treated with antithyroid drugs. These receptors all stem from a female donor with Graves disease.

This sequence joins TRBV10-3 and TRBJ1-4, with D perhaps matching TRBD1 (6 bases). Looked up from germline, CDR1 is ENHRY and CDR2 is SYGVKD. The CDR3 runs to 15 residues. Trimming stripped 11 bases from V and 0 bases from J, with 16 bases between. DNA of the CDR3: TGTGCCTCCTCCCCAGGGGCGGCAACTAATGAAAAACTGTTTTTT. It encodes CASSPGAATNEKLFF.

This chain uses TRBV29-1 with TRBJ1-1; D may be TRBD1 (6 bases). Germline V gene lookup returns CDR1 SQVTM and CDR2 ANQGSEA. Trimming removed 7 bases at V and 0 bases at J, with 15 bases between. This CDR3 has 14 amino acids. CDR3 nucleotides: TGCAGCGCTACCCAGACAGGTGTGAACACTGAAGCTTTCTTT. Translation gives CSATQTGVNTEAFF. Together with reference TRBV29-1 and TRBJ1-1, the CDR3 gives the full variable domain: SAVISQKPSRDICQRGTSLTIQCQVDSQVTMMFWYRQQPGQSLTLIATANQGSEATYESGFVIDKFPISRPNLTFSTLTVSNMSPEDSSIYLCSATQTGVNTEAFFGQGTRLTVV.

This clonotype has ten or more counts. This chain connects TRBV12-3 or TRBV12-4 to TRBJ1-6; no clear D. With 8 bases removed from V and 8 bases from J, the gap between germline ends came to 10 bases. CDR3 length: 12 residues. The CDR3 sequence is CASRVEDSPLHF. CDR3 sequence (DNA): TGTGCCAGCCGTGTGGAGGATTCACCCCTCCACTTT.

This clonotype was recorded at least ten times. The chain carries TRBV28 and TRBJ2-5, with TRBD2 identical over 7 bases. The CDR3 sequence is 15 residues long. The junction had 12 bases not matched to a gene; V was cut back by 10 bases and J by 1 base. Germline loops: CDR1 MDHEN, CDR2 SYDVKM. CDR3 amino acids: CATSRWEGLQETQYF. As DNA, the CDR3 is TGTGCCACCTCCCGATGGGAGGGCCTCCAAGAGACCCAGTACTTC.

A note on this clonotype: The germline gene is not matched at one end of the junction; a read error may be the cause. This rearrangement joins TRBV6-1 to TRBJ1-5; D call uncertain. Looked up from germline, CDR1 is MNHNS and CDR2 is SASEGT. This CDR3 is 13 amino acids long. CDR3 coding DNA: TGTGCCAACAGTCTCGACGGACCATCGCCCCAGCATTTT. Its translation is CANSLDGPSPQHF.

This clonotype turned up a few times. V usage is TRBV6-1 and J usage is TRBJ2-7, with 10 bases that match TRBD1. V was pared by 6 bases and J by 7 bases, with 12 bases of the junction left unmatched. This CDR3 is built from 15 residues. The germline V gene encodes CDR1 MNHNS and CDR2 SASEGT. The CDR3 DNA reads TGTGCCAGCAGGGGAGGGGGACAGGGGACAGGGGAGCAGTACTTC. Protein product: CASRGGGQGTGEQYF.

The chain employs TRBV5-1 and TRBJ2-5; D is possibly TRBD1 (6 bases). The CDR3 consists of 15 residues. Germline V CDR1 and CDR2: SGHRS, YFSETQ. V lost 1 base, J lost 2 bases, and 12 bases lay in between. The CDR3 protein is CASSLRGQLQETQYF. CDR3 DNA sequence: TGCGCCAGCAGCTTGAGAGGACAGCTTCAAGAGACCCAGTACTTC.

This clonotype was detected ten times or more. The gene calls are TRBV6-2 or TRBV6-3 and TRBJ2-7; 8 bases agree with TRBD1. CDR1 is MNHEY and CDR2 is SVGEGT in the germline V gene. This CDR3 is built from 13 residues. V was pared by 4 bases and J by 5 bases, with 4 bases of the junction left unmatched. Here the CDR3 DNA reads TGTGCCAGCAGTTCCAGGACAGGGAACGAGCAGTACTTC. It is translated as CASSSRTGNEQYF.

At least ten counts were recorded for this clonotype. The rearrangement uses TRBV6-1 and TRBJ1-2; TRBD1 agrees at 8 bases. This CDR3 has 16 residues. After removal of 2 bases from V and 9 bases from J, the junction contained 14 bases not matched to a gene. CDR1 and CDR2 from the germline V gene are MNHNS and SASEGT. The CDR3 DNA follows: TGTGCCAGCAGTGAAAACGGATGGTGGACAGGGCGTAGCTACACCTTC. Translation: CASSENGWWTGRSYTF.

A few counts support this clonotype. The chain couples TRBV7-6 to TRBJ2-7; 9 bases agree with TRBD2. Germline loops: CDR1 SGHVS, CDR2 FNYEAQ. The CDR3 has 16 residues. V lost 0 bases to trimming and J lost 4 bases; unmatched junction nucleotides: 7. The CDR3 is CASSLAEKREEYEQYF. The DNA for the CDR3 is TGTGCCAGCAGCTTAGCGGAGAAGCGGGAGGAATACGAGCAGTACTTC.

This chain uses TRBV29-1 with TRBJ1-5; D is ambiguous. This CDR3 has 16 amino acids. V lost 5 bases to trimming and J lost 0 bases, with 17 bases between them. The germline V gene has CDR1 SQVTM and CDR2 ANQGSEA. The CDR3 DNA follows: TGCAGCGTTTTACGGGCCAAGGGTTATAGCAATCAGCCCCAGCATTTT. Amino acids: CSVLRAKGYSNQPQHF.